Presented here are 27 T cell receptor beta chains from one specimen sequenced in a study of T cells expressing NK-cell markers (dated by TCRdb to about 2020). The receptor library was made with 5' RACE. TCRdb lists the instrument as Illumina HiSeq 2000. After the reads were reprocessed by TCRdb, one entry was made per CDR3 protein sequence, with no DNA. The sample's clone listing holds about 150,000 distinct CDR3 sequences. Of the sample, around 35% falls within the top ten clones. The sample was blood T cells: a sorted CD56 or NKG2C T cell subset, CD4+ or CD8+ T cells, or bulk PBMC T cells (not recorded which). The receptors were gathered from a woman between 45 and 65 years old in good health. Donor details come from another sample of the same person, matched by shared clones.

CDR3 protein: CASSLSRGNTGELFF. This chain joins TRBV5-1 and TRBJ2-2; the D call from TCRdb, TRBD1, cannot be confirmed without DNA. Germline CDR1 is SGHRS and CDR2 is YFSETQ. This CDR3 contains 15 residues. The full variable domain, its missing parts supplied by reference TRBV5-1 and TRBJ2-2, is KAGVTQTPRYLIKTRGQQVTLSCSPISGHRSVSWYQQTPGQGLQFLFEYFSETQRNKGNFPGRFSGRQFSNSRSEMNVSTLELGDSALYLCASSLSRGNTGELFFGEGSRLTVL.

CDR3 protein: CSVEVAGGGYTF. The chain couples TRBV29-1 to TRBJ1-2; no DNA is available, so the TRBD1 call from TCRdb remains unchecked. This CDR3 contains 12 residues. Germline V lookup: CDR1 SQVTM, CDR2 ANQGSEA. Based on the CDR3 plus reference TRBV29-1 and TRBJ1-2, the full variable domain is SAVISQKPSRDICQRGTSLTIQCQVDSQVTMMFWYRQQPGQSLTLIATANQGSEATYESGFVIDKFPISRPNLTFSTLTVSNMSPEDSSIYLCSVEVAGGGYTFGSGTRLTVV.

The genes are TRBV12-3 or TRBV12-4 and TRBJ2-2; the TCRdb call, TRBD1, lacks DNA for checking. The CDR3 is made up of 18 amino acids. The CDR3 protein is CASSFLGGAEWTDGELFF.

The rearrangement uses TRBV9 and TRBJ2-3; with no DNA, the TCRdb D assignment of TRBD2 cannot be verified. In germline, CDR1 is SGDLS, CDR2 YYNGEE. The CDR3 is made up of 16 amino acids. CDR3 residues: CASSVGISGRTDTQYF.

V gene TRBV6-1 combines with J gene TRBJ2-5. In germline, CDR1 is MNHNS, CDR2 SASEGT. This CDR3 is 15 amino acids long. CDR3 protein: CASSEGLGLGETQYF.

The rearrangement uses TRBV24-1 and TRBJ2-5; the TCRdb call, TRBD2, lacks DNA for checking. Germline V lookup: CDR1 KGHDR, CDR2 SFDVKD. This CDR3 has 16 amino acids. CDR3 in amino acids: CATSDQGLAAQETQYF.

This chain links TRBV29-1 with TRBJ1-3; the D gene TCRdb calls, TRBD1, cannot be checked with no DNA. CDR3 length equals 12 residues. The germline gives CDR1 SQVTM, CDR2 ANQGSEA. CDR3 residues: CSVAGLGNTIYF. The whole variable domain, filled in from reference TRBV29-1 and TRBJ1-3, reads SAVISQKPSRDICQRGTSLTIQCQVDSQVTMMFWYRQQPGQSLTLIATANQGSEATYESGFVIDKFPISRPNLTFSTLTVSNMSPEDSSIYLCSVAGLGNTIYFGEGSWLTVV.

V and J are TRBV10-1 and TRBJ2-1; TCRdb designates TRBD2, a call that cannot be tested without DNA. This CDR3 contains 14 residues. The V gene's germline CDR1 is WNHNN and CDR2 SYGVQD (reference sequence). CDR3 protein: CASSGSGSRNEQFF.

The CDR3 sequence is CATSDSPPIRLGGTGELFF. V gene TRBV24-1 combines with J gene TRBJ2-2; there is no DNA to check the TCRdb D call of TRBD1. The germline gives CDR1 KGHDR, CDR2 SFDVKD. The length of the CDR3 is 19 residues.

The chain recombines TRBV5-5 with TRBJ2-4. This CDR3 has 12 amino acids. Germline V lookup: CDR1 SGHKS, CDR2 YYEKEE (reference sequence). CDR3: CASSLGSSIQYF.

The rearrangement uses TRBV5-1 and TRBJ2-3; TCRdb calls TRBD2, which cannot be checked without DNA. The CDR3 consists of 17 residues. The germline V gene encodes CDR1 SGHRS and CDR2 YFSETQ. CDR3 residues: CASSSTRAGEFTDTQYF.

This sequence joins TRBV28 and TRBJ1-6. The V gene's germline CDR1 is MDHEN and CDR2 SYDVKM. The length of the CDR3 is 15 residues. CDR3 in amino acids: CASREDSSYNSPLHF.

The CDR3 spells CASSLTGGGTEAFF. The chain has TRBV12-3 or TRBV12-4 and TRBJ1-1; TCRdb names TRBD1, which stays unverified in the absence of DNA. The CDR3 spans 14 residues.

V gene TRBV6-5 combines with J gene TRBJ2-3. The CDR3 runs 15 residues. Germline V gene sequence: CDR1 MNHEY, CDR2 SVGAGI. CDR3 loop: CASSWAATSTDTQYF.

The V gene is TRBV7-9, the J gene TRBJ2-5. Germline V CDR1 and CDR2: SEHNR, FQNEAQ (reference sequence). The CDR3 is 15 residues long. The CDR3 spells CASSLYGEGQETQYF.

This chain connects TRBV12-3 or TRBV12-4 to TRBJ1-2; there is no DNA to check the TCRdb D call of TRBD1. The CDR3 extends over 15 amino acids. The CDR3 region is CASSWGTGGGYGYTF.

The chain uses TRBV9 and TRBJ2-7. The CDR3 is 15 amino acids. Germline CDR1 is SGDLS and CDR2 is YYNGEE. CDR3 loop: CASSETSDSTYEQYF.

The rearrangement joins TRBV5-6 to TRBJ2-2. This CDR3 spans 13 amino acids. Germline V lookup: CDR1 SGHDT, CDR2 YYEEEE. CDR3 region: CASSLDPAGELFF.

The CDR3 is CASSQMGEKLFF. The V gene is TRBV16, the J gene TRBJ1-4. This CDR3 region has 12 residues. CDR1 is KGHSY, CDR2 FQNENV, per germline. The complete variable domain, with remaining parts taken from reference TRBV16 and TRBJ1-4, reads GEEVAQTPKHLVRGEGQKAKLYCAPIKGHSYVFWYQQVLKNEFKFLISFQNENVFDETGMPKERFSAKCLPNSPCSLEIQATKLEDSAVYFCASSQMGEKLFFGSGTQLSVL.

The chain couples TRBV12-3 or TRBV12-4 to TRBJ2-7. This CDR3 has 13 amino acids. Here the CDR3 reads CASSLDWRGEQYF.

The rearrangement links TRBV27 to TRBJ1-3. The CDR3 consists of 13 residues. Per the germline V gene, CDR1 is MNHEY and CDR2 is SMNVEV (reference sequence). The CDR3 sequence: CASSLTRGNTIYF.

The CDR3 reads CASSQFSGYEQFF. This chain uses TRBV5-5 with TRBJ2-1; TCRdb names TRBD2, which stays unverified in the absence of DNA. This CDR3 contains 13 residues. The germline gives CDR1 SGHKS, CDR2 YYEKEE (reference sequence).

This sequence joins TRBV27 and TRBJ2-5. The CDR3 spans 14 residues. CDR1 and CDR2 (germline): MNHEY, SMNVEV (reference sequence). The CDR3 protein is CASSLSDPRETQYF.

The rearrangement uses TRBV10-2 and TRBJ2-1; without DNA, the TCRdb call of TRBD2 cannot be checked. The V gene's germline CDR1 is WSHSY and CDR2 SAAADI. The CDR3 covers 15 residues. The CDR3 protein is CASRGGRATYNEQFF.

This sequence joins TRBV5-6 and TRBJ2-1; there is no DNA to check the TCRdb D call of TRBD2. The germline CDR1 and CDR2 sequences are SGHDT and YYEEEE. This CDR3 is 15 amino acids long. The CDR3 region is CASSPEAGGANEQFF.

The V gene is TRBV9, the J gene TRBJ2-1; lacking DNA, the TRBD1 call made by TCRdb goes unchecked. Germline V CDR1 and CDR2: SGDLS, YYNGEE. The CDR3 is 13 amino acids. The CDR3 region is CASSSGWGDEQFF.

CDR3 amino acids: CASSLGQGGVNQPQHF. This chain links TRBV5-1 with TRBJ1-5. The CDR3 is made up of 16 amino acids. CDR1 and CDR2 (germline): SGHRS, YFSETQ.